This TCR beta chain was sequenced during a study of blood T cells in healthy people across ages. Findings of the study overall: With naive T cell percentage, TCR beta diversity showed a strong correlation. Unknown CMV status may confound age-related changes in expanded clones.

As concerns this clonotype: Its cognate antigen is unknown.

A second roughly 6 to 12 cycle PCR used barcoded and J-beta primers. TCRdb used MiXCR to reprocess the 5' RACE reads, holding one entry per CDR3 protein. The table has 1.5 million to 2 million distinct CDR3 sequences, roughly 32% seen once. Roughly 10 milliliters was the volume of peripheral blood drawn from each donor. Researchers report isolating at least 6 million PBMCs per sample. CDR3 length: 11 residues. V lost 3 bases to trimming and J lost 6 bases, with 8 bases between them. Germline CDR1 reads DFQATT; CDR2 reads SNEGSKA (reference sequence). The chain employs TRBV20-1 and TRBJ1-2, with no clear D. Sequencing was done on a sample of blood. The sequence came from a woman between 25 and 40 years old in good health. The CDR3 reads CSARSSDGYTF. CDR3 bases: TGCAGTGCTAGGTCATCAGATGGCTACACCTTC.